This T cell receptor (beta chain) was found in a study of T cells after yellow fever vaccination. MiXCR, applied by TCRdb to the 5' RACE reads, yields one record per CDR3 protein. This sample has approximately 260,000 distinct CDR3 sequences; over 4.5% occur once, and the top ten carry 3% to 4%. This clonotype was found a few times. Trimming removed 5 bases from V and 5 bases from J, with 18 bases in between. The CDR3 extends over 16 amino acids. Germline values: CDR1 SEHNR, CDR2 FQNEAQ (reference sequence). Sequences were derived from CD4+ T cells sorted from PBMCs, sampled on the day of the yellow fever booster vaccination. The J gene is TRBJ1-4, the V gene TRBV7-9; no firm D call. This TCR was sampled from a man aged 18-30 years who received the YFV17D yellow fever vaccine. CDR3 region: CASSHRGSITNEKLFF. CDR3 in DNA: TGTGCCAGCAGCCACCGGGGATCCATAACGAATGAAAAACTGTTTTTT.